This TCR beta chain was sequenced during a study of blood T cells in healthy people across ages. About the research overall: About one barcoded beta molecule per two T cells came from capture by template switching. Study-level results: A greater number of naive CD4+ cells and higher diversity distinguished long-lived donors from aged donors. Possibly confounding the expanded clonotype changes was the fact that donor CMV status was unknown.

The second PCR ran about 7 to 12 cycles with a sample-barcoded 5' primer and J-beta primers. TCRdb analysed the 5' RACE reads with MiXCR anew, one entry per CDR3 protein. In the table there are fewer than 2 million distinct CDR3 sequences, approximately 40% of which are singletons. CDR3 length: 12 residues. CDR1 ENHRY and CDR2 SYGVKD come from the germline V gene. Losses at the gene ends were 11 bases for V and 3 bases for J; bases not matched to a gene: 5. Total RNA, at least 5 micrograms per sample, was extracted from PBMCs. As regards this clonotype: What it recognizes is unknown.

The TCR comes from a human donor in good health. V and J are TRBV10-3 and TRBJ2-7; 9 nucleotides align to TRBD1. The sample consisted of blood. The CDR3 sequence: CAALGQGYEQYF. CDR3 bases: TGTGCCGCCCTGGGACAGGGCTACGAGCAGTACTTC.